Shown below are 8 T cell receptor beta chains from a single sample sequenced in a study of cytomegalovirus exposure and HLA in healthy donors. PCR employed 60 Vbeta and 13 Jbeta primers. The assay was immunoSEQ multiplex PCR, and TCRdb's table has in-frame clones only and misses some. The table has over 150,000 clones, roughly 82% seen once. Sequenced material: PBMCs. The receptors here all came from a man between 45 and 60 years old in good health and CMV-seropositive.

The CDR3 DNA reads as TGTGCCAGTAGTGTTTCCGGGACAGCCGCGCCGAGCTCTGGAAACACCATATATTTT. Translated, it gives CASSVSGTAAPSSGNTIYF. The chain links TRBV19 to TRBJ1-3, with 7 bases identical to TRBD1. Unmatched junction bases numbered 16, after V lost 5 bases and J lost 0 bases. Germline V gives CDR1 LNHDA, CDR2 SQIVND (reference sequence). The CDR3 length is 19 residues.

For the CDR3, the DNA is TGTGCCTGGAGTGTTGGCGGGAGCGCCTACGAGCAGTACTTC. This codes for CAWSVGGSAYEQYF. The chain has TRBV30 and TRBJ2-7; TRBD2 aligns across 7 bases. The length of the CDR3 is 14 residues. Germline V lookup: CDR1 GTSNPN, CDR2 SVGIG (reference sequence). V lost 0 bases and J lost 2; bases outside the gene matches: 4. Filled out from reference TRBV30 and TRBJ2-7, the complete variable domain reads SQTIHQWPATLVQPVGSPLSLECTVEGTSNPNLYWYRQAAGRGLQLLFYSVGIGQISSEVPQNLSASRPQDRQFILSSKKLLLSDSGFYLCAWSVGGSAYEQYFGPGTRLTVT.

The rearrangement joins TRBV7-3 to TRBJ2-3; 8 nucleotides match TRBD2. Germline CDR1 SGHTA, CDR2 FQGTGA. The V segment lost 4 bases and the J segment 2 bases; nucleotides outside the gene matches: 2. CDR3 size: 14 residues. This CDR3 is CASSSGLATDTQYF. The CDR3 DNA follows: TGTGCCAGCAGCTCCGGACTAGCCACAGATACGCAGTATTTT.

The rearrangement links TRBV30 to TRBJ2-1; 11 nucleotides line up with TRBD2. The trim removed 8 bases at V and 2 bases at J, leaving 8 bases unmatched. Germline V gene data show CDR1 as GTSNPN and CDR2 as SVGIG (reference sequence). This CDR3 contains 15 residues. Here the CDR3 DNA reads TGTGCCAAGGGGCTAGCGGGGGGACCCTACAATGAGCAGTTCTTC. Translating gives CAKGLAGGPYNEQFF.

The rearrangement joins TRBV19 to TRBJ1-5; possibly TRBD1 for D (5 bases). Germline V gives CDR1 LNHDA, CDR2 SQIVND (reference sequence). Deletions cut 8 bases from V and 6 bases from J, with 14 bases between. This CDR3 is 13 amino acids long. In nucleotides, the CDR3 is TGTGCCAGTCGCCAGGGTACGATTCAGCCCCAGCATTTT. Residues: CASRQGTIQPQHF.

This chain uses TRBV9 with TRBJ2-3, with 10 bases identical to TRBD1. CDR1 SGDLS and CDR2 YYNGEE come from the germline V gene. Trimming at V came to 1 base and at J to 6 bases, leaving 5 bases not matched to a gene. The CDR3 loop spans 15 amino acids. CDR3 nucleotide sequence: TGTGCCAGCAGCGTATGGACAGGGGGGCCCGATACGCAGTATTTT. Residues: CASSVWTGGPDTQYF.

The chain employs TRBV4-2 and TRBJ2-7; D may be TRBD1 (5 bases). This CDR3 contains 16 residues. V gave up 0 bases and J gave up 0 bases, with 12 bases separating them. Germline V gene data show CDR1 as LGHNA and CDR2 as YNFKEQ. This chain's CDR3 is CASSQDLQDLSYEQYF. For the CDR3, the DNA is TGTGCCAGCAGCCAAGACCTACAGGATCTCTCCTACGAGCAGTACTTC.

The V and J genes are TRBV7-2 and TRBJ2-7; D uncertain. The CDR3 length is 15 residues. The ends were cut back, 5 bases at V and 1 base at J, with 15 bases in the middle. The germline V gene encodes CDR1 SGHTA and CDR2 FQGNSA. The CDR3 DNA reads TGTGCCAGCAGCCGATTTATCGGTCTTTCCTACGAGCAGTACTTC. Translating gives CASSRFIGLSYEQYF.